This T cell receptor beta chain derives from a study of blood T cells in healthy people across ages. Using a J-beta primer mix together with a sample-barcoded 5' primer, a second PCR was run for about 7 to 12 cycles. TCRdb fed the 5' RACE reads into MiXCR, producing one record per CDR3 protein. The sample records more than 900,000 distinct CDR3 sequences, under 35% being singletons. Germline V lookup: CDR1 SGHDN, CDR2 FVKESK. The CDR3 length is 13 residues. V lost 3 bases, J lost 7 bases, and 13 bases lay in between. The same data also contributed to another study, on T cells of mothers and their children. That source reports: There were over 9.5 million TCR beta CDR3 reads from each mother and a few million from each child.

The sequencing input was blood. The J gene is TRBJ2-7, the V gene TRBV14; tentatively, D is TRBD1 or TRBD2 (6 bases each). This TCR was sampled from a woman between 35 and 50 years old in good health. The CDR3 loop reads CASSQLTGREQYF. For the CDR3, the DNA is TGTGCCAGCAGCCAGTTAACAGGGAGGGAGCAGTACTTC.